This TCR beta chain was found in a study of vaccination and CD4 T cells after COVID-19. Study as a whole: Everyone enrolled got two doses of BNT162b2 or mRNA-1273 vaccine. Collection of post-COVID samples occurred a median around 91 days after diagnosis, spanning a range of 35 to 161.

The CDR3 is 12 residues long. The germline V and J ends were trimmed by 3 bases and 10 bases, with 7 bases remaining between them. Treatment noted: approximately nine-day PBMC culture with coronavirus spike peptide pools or control peptides (ViraFEST assay). It was before the COVID-19 pandemic (2011-2018) that the unexposed donor's CD4+ T cells were collected. Once peptide pools had expanded antigen-specific T cells, ViraFEST sequenced TCRs. A remark on this clonotype: Its specificity is unknown.

At the Johns Hopkins FTIC core, DNA taken from cultured CD4+ T cells was sequenced by way of the Oncomine TCR Beta short-read assay. It was from cultured CD4+ T cells that genomic DNA was extracted. TCRdb passed the PCR reads through MiXCR, listing each CDR3 protein once. The table includes about 10,000 distinct CDR3 sequences, 31% detected once. The TCR sequence derives from a human donor in good health. Material for sequencing was CD4+ T cells from blood, cultured in vitro. The chain has TRBV12-3 or TRBV12-4 and TRBJ1-6; D gene unclear. CDR3 sequence: CASSLERSPLHF. CDR3 DNA sequence: TGTGCCAGCAGTTTGGAGCGGTCACCCCTCCACTTT.